The source of this T cell receptor (beta chain) is a study of T cells in Graves' hyperthyroidism and ophthalmopathy. It was uncontrolled infection, other autoimmune disease, pregnancy or lactation that excluded patients. This clonotype was seen at least ten times. The germline gives CDR1 SGHAT, CDR2 FQNNGV. V trimming: 5 bases; J trimming: 1 base; junction bases outside the gene matches: 3. This CDR3 is 16 amino acids long. TCR beta CDR3 sequences were amplified from RNA transcripts. A set of HTBI primers served as the primers for a first-round RT-PCR of the TCR CDR3. MiXCR was run by TCRdb on the multiplex PCR reads, yielding one entry per CDR3 protein. The sample lists roughly 580,000 distinct CDR3 sequences; approximately 15% were seen once.

Sequencing was carried out using blood. The receptor comes from a woman in her 30s with Graves' hyperthyroidism that later progressed to Graves' ophthalmopathy. J is TRBJ2-1 and V is TRBV11-2; 12 positions match TRBD2. Here the CDR3 reads CASSQTSGSSYNEQFF. The CDR3 DNA follows: TGTGCCAGCAGCCAGACTAGCGGGAGTTCCTACAATGAGCAGTTCTTC.